This T cell receptor beta chain derives from a study of blood T cell repertoires in COVID-19. This CDR3 region has 11 residues. V was shortened by 3 bases and J by 11 bases, with 10 bases between the two germline ends. The data were produced by immunoSEQ multiplex PCR, yet TCRdb's version contains in-frame clones alone and is incomplete. The sample records tens of thousands of clones, about 88% being singletons. The sequencing input was peripheral blood. The source is a woman aged 80 or over with active COVID-19. The V gene is TRBV12-3 or TRBV12-4, the J gene TRBJ2-5, with a tentative D call TRBD1 (6 bases). The CDR3 DNA sequence: TGTGCCAGCAGTTTTGGGCAGGGGCAGTACTTC. It encodes CASSFGQGQYF.